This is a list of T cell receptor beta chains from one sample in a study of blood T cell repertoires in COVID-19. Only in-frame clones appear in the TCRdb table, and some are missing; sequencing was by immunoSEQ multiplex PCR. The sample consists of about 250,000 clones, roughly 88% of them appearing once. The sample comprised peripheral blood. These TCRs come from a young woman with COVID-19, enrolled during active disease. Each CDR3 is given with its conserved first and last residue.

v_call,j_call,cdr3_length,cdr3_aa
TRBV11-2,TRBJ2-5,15,CASSLDLGNLETQYF
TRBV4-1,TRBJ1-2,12,CASSRGVSGYTF
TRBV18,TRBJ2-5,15,CASSPLDRPQETQYF
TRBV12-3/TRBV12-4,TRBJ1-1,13,CASRLTPNTEAFF
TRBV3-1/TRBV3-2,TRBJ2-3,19,CASSQDIRVAGVDTDTQYF
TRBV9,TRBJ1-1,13,CASSGTGGTEAFF
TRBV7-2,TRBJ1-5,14,CASSFGTINQPQHF
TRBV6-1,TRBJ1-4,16,CASSEAGVATNEKLFF
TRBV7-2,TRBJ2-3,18,CASSLGASGGLSTDTQYF
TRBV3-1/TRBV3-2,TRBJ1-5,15,CASSQEGAFNQPQHF
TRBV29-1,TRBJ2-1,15,CSVLDRDRITNEQFF
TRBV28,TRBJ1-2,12,CASSLLGGSYTF
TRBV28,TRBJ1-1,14,CASSAPPRYTEAFF
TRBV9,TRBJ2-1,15,CASSTGLAGIHEQFF
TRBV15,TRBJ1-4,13,CATSSVRQHGLFF
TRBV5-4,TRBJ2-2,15,CASSLDTLNTGELFF
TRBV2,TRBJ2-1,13,CASTGGPYNEQFF
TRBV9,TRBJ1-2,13,CASSVVEWDGYTF
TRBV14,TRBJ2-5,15,CASSHGQDFQETQYF
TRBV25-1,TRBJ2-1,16,CASSVTSGHSYNEQFF
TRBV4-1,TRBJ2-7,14,CASSLAGGTYEQYF
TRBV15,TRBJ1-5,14,CATSRGPGLEPQHF
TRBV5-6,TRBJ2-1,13,CASSRGQGDEQFF
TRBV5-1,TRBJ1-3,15,CASSPGTGKGNTIYF
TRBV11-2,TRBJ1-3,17,CASSFPPVRGTGNTIYF
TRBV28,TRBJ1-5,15,CASSFDPDSNQPQHF
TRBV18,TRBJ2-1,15,CASSRQGAGHNEQFF
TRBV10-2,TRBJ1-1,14,CASKGGAVNTEAFF
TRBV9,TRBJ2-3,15,CASSVGAGWTDTQYF
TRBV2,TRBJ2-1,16,CASRGSSSSSYNEQFF
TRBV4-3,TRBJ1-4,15,CASSQDRSRGQKLFF
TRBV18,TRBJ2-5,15,CASSPTTGVQETQYF
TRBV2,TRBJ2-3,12,CASSERWDRVLF
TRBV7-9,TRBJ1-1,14,CASSRQGSNTEAFF
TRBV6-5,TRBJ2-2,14,CASKKAANTGELFF
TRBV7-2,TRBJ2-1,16,CASSFRLAGSYNEQFF
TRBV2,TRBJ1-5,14,CASRATGIGQPQHF
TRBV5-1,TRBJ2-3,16,CASSSIPGVAGDTQYF
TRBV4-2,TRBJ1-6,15,CASSQTVSYNSPLHF
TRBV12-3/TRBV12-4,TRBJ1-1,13,CASTPSPGTEAFF